This TCR beta chain was sequenced for a study of blood T cell repertoires in COVID-19. This clone has more than one count but fewer than ten. Original methodology: How many nucleated cells were present was estimated from reference gene primer amplification. The assay was immunoSEQ multiplex PCR, and TCRdb's table has in-frame clones only and misses some. V and J calls and clone size are copied from that table; D and trimming were computed from the DNA. The sample carries about 310,000 clones, roughly 84% recorded once. This CDR3 is built from 15 residues. CDR1 MDHEN and CDR2 SYDVKM come from the germline V gene. With 0 bases clipped from V and 10 bases from J, the junction kept 4 bases outside the gene matches.

The TCR comes from a man aged 45-65 years with active or convalescent COVID-19. Specimen: peripheral blood. V usage is TRBV28 and J usage is TRBJ1-6; 9 bases match TRBD1. CDR3 region: CASSLWGQGASPLHF. The CDR3 nucleotides are TGTGCCAGCAGTTTATGGGGACAGGGAGCGTCACCCCTCCACTTT.